Below, 30 T cell receptor beta chains from the same sample are listed, as sequenced in a study of blood T cell repertoires in COVID-19. Repertoires were generated with immunoSEQ multiplex PCR, while TCRdb's copy carries only in-frame clones and drops some. The table includes about 190,000 clones, roughly 80% detected once. The material sequenced was peripheral blood. Receptor source: a man in his 60s with active or convalescent COVID-19.

The V gene is TRBV7-3, the J gene TRBJ2-2, with 12 bases identical to TRBD2. Germline values: CDR1 SGHTA, CDR2 FQGTGA. The length of the CDR3 is 14 residues. V lost 8 bases and J lost 6; bases outside the gene matches: 4. In nucleotides, the CDR3 is TGTGCCAGCCAGCTAGCGGGAGGGCCCGGGGAGCTGTTTTTT. Encoded protein: CASQLAGGPGELFF.

The V call is TRBV12-1, the J call TRBJ1-2; TRBD1 was called by the table and not checked on the DNA. TRBV12-1 is labeled a pseudogene. This CDR3 region has 16 residues. The CDR3 DNA sequence: TGTGCCAGCAGCTTTGCGCAAGGACAGAACGACTATGGCTACACCTTC. This translates into CASSFAQGQNDYGYTF.

This chain links TRBV19 with TRBJ2-5, with 12 bases matching TRBD1. V trimming: 8 bases; J trimming: 9 bases; junction bases outside the gene matches: 10. Germline V lookup: CDR1 LNHDA, CDR2 SQIVND (reference sequence). The CDR3 contains 14 residues. This chain's CDR3 is CASSGTGGGRAQYF. The CDR3 DNA is TGTGCCAGTTCCGGGACAGGGGGCGGAAGGGCCCAGTACTTC.

The genes are TRBV19 and TRBJ2-4, with 9 bases identical to TRBD1. There are 16 residues in the CDR3. Germline CDR1 reads LNHDA; CDR2 reads SQIVND (reference sequence). V shed 3 bases, J shed 1 base, and the junction held 4 bases outside the gene matches. The CDR3 region has the DNA TGTGCCAGTAGTATTTACAGGGGGCCCGCCAAAAACATTCAGTACTTC. Protein product: CASSIYRGPAKNIQYF.

J is TRBJ1-3 and V is TRBV28; D is uncertain. The CDR3 has 13 amino acids. Trimming pared 1 base from V and 6 bases from J, leaving 7 bases between. Germline V gene data show CDR1 as MDHEN and CDR2 as SYDVKM. As DNA, the CDR3 is TGTGCCAGCAGTTTATCTACTCTAAACACCATATATTTT. It is translated as CASSLSTLNTIYF.

The CDR3 sequence is CSVESGVTNEKLFF. Written as DNA, the CDR3 is TGCAGCGTTGAATCAGGGGTCACGAATGAAAAACTGTTTTTT. The gene calls are TRBV29-1 and TRBJ1-4, with TRBD1 as a possible D gene (6 bases). The CDR3 spans 14 residues. Per germline, CDR1 SQVTM and CDR2 ANQGSEA. V was shortened by 2 bases and J by 5 bases, with 12 bases between the two germline ends.

The rearrangement links TRBV14 to TRBJ1-3, with 7 bases identical to TRBD1. The CDR3 length is 15 residues. The germline V gene has CDR1 SGHDN and CDR2 FVKESK. The ends lost 5 bases at V and 0 bases at J; junction bases unmatched: 4. The CDR3 protein is CASSFDRASGNTIYF. The CDR3 region has the DNA TGTGCCAGCAGCTTCGACAGGGCCTCTGGAAACACCATATATTTT.

The V call is TRBV29-1, the J call TRBJ2-2, with D possibly being TRBD2 (6 bases). Germline V lookup: CDR1 SQVTM, CDR2 ANQGSEA. V lost 6 bases and J lost 7, with 15 bases in between. CDR3 length: 13 residues. CDR3 in amino acids: CSVRDLGNGELFF. In DNA, the CDR3 is TGCAGCGTGCGGGACTTGGGGAACGGGGAGCTGTTTTTT.

The chain couples TRBV6-6 to TRBJ2-1; D not resolved. Trimming removed 5 bases from V and 8 bases from J, with 10 bases in between. The germline V gene encodes CDR1 MNHNY and CDR2 SVGAGI (reference sequence). The CDR3 spans 12 residues. CDR3 in amino acids: CASSPSQYEQFF. As DNA, the CDR3 is TGTGCCAGCAGTCCAAGTCAGTATGAGCAGTTCTTC.

The CDR3 sequence is CASSFLAGGANTGELFF. The CDR3 bases are TGTGCCAGTAGTTTTCTAGCGGGAGGCGCGAACACCGGGGAGCTGTTTTTT. This chain uses TRBV19 with TRBJ2-2; 11 positions match TRBD2. Germline CDR1 reads LNHDA; CDR2 reads SQIVND (reference sequence). CDR3 size: 17 residues. V gave up 5 bases and J gave up 0 bases; unmatched junction bases: 5.

The chain carries TRBV5-4 and TRBJ2-3, with D tentatively TRBD2 (6 bases). The V gene lost 5 bases and the J gene lost 4 bases, with 14 bases spanning the gap. The CDR3 is 14 residues long. CDR1 is SGHNT, CDR2 YYREEE, per germline (reference sequence). The CDR3 sequence: CASRTDGEADTQYF. CDR3 nucleotides: TGTGCCAGCAGGACCGACGGGGAGGCAGATACGCAGTATTTT.

This chain uses TRBV7-9 with TRBJ2-7; no clear D gene. Per germline, CDR1 SEHNR and CDR2 FQNEAQ (reference sequence). V lost 3 bases to trimming and J lost 5 bases, with 5 bases between them. The CDR3 is made up of 11 amino acids. The CDR3 bases are TGTGCCAGCAGCTTTACAGACGAGCAGTACTTC. This encodes CASSFTDEQYF.

The chain uses TRBV2 and TRBJ2-5; D remains ambiguous. Germline CDR1 is SNHLY and CDR2 is FYNNEI. This CDR3 spans 12 amino acids. The germline V and J ends were trimmed by 4 bases and 3 bases, with 6 bases remaining between them. CDR3 sequence: CASSAQKETQYF. The CDR3 DNA sequence: TGTGCCAGCAGTGCCCAGAAAGAGACCCAGTACTTC.

V gene TRBV10-3 combines with J gene TRBJ2-7, with a possible D match to TRBD2 (6 bases). V dropped 3 bases and J dropped 1 base, with 16 bases sitting between them. Germline V gives CDR1 ENHRY, CDR2 SYGVKD. The CDR3 contains 16 residues. Here the CDR3 DNA reads TGTGCCATCAGTGAAACTATTTTTGGGGGGTCCTACGAGCAGTACTTC. Translated: CAISETIFGGSYEQYF.

The chain couples TRBV6-5 to TRBJ2-2; 11 nucleotides agree with TRBD2. This CDR3 region has 16 residues. The V gene end was trimmed by 2 bases and the J gene end by 6 bases; junction bases not matched to a gene: 5. The germline CDR1 and CDR2 sequences are MNHEY and SVGAGI. The CDR3 nucleotides are TGTGCCAGCAGTTACGGTGGACTAGCGGGTCCCGGGGAGCTGTTTTTT. Translation gives CASSYGGLAGPGELFF.

This clone occurred a few times. V is TRBV5-1 and J is TRBJ2-2, with 9 bases lining up with TRBD2. Germline CDR1 SGHRS, CDR2 YFSETQ. There are 19 residues in the CDR3. The junction had 11 bases not matched to a gene; V was cut back by 2 bases and J by 0 bases. CDR3 in DNA: TGCGCCAGCAGCTTAATCCCCACGACTAGCGGAGCGAACACCGGGGAGCTGTTTTTT. The encoded protein is CASSLIPTTSGANTGELFF.

This clone was detected a few times. This rearrangement joins TRBV7-2 to TRBJ2-3; no reliable D call. The CDR3 runs to 13 residues. Germline-derived CDR1 and CDR2 are SGHTA and FQGNSA. The ends were cut back, 5 bases at V and 5 bases at J, with 11 bases in the middle. The CDR3 spells CASSPQWLDTQYF. CDR3 nucleotides: TGTGCCAGCAGCCCCCAATGGCTAGATACGCAGTATTTT.

This clone was seen only once. The V and J genes are TRBV3-1 (or the pseudogene TRBV3-2) and TRBJ2-2, with D possibly being TRBD2 (6 bases). CDR3 length equals 14 residues. V lost 4 bases to trimming and J lost 6 bases, with 12 bases between them. The V gene's germline CDR1 is LGHDT and CDR2 YNNKEL (reference sequence). CDR3 bases: TGTGCCAGCAGCCTAACGGAGGGCGCCGGGGAGCTGTTTTTT. This gives the protein CASSLTEGAGELFF.

This chain connects TRBV11-2 to TRBJ2-2, with 7 bases lining up with TRBD2. The CDR3 has 17 residues. Trimming removed 2 bases from V and 13 bases from J; junction bases left unmatched: 19. Germline values: CDR1 SGHAT, CDR2 FQNNGV. In DNA form, the CDR3 reads TGTGCCAGCAGCTTAATCGACCGGGAGGTAGCGTCGGGTAGGCTGTTTTTT. It encodes CASSLIDREVASGRLFF.

The chain uses TRBV12-3 or TRBV12-4 and TRBJ2-7; D ambiguous. Between the trimmed V and J ends, which lost 6 bases and 3 bases, there was a span of 6 bases. CDR3 length equals 11 residues. The CDR3 region is CASSFNYEQYF. The CDR3 nucleotides are TGTGCCAGCAGCTTTAACTACGAGCAGTACTTC.

The chain is built from TRBV6-5 and TRBJ1-2; 7 bases are a match to TRBD1. The CDR3 is 12 amino acids. Germline CDR1 MNHEY, CDR2 SVGAGI. With 5 bases clipped from V and 8 bases from J, the junction kept 5 bases outside the gene matches. CDR3 nucleotides: TGTGCCAGCAGTCGACAGGGTGAGGGCTACACCTTC. Its translation is CASSRQGEGYTF.

The chain links TRBV12-5 to TRBJ2-1, with 9 nucleotides matching TRBD2. Germline loops: CDR1 LGHNT, CDR2 FRNRAP. This CDR3 is built from 17 residues. V was clipped by 0 bases and J by 8 bases; unmatched bases: 11. The DNA of the CDR3 is TGTGCTAGTGGTTTGGTACTCGGGCGGGAGGGGTCCCATGAGCAGTTCTTC. Protein product: CASGLVLGREGSHEQFF.

This clone turned up a few times. This sequence joins TRBV5-4 and TRBJ2-1, with D possibly matching TRBD1 (6 bases). The germline V gene has CDR1 SGHNT and CDR2 YYREEE (reference sequence). This CDR3 contains 17 residues. V lost 2 bases to trimming and J lost 2 bases, with 17 bases between them. The CDR3 region is CASSFGGLAITYNEQFF. CDR3 bases: TGTGCCAGCAGCTTTGGGGGCCTGGCAATAACCTACAATGAGCAGTTCTTC. The full variable domain, rest sourced from reference TRBV5-4 and TRBJ2-1, is ETGVTQSPTHLIKTRGQQVTLRCSSQSGHNTVSWYQQALGQGPQFIFQYYREEENGRGNFPPRFSGLQFPNYSSELNVNALELDDSALYLCASSFGGLAITYNEQFFGPGTRLTVL.

This clone was observed a single time. The rearrangement uses TRBV30 and TRBJ1-5; the match to TRBD1 covers 9 bases. Germline CDR1 GTSNPN, CDR2 SVGIG (reference sequence). The CDR3 consists of 15 residues. Trimming removed 2 bases from V and 5 bases from J; junction bases left unmatched: 7. Written as DNA, the CDR3 is TGTGCCTGGAGTCTTTCGGACAGGGGCTATCAGCCCCAGCATTTT. As protein: CAWSLSDRGYQPQHF.

The chain employs TRBV28 and TRBJ1-2, with 9 bases that match TRBD1. Looked up from germline, CDR1 is MDHEN and CDR2 is SYDVKM. This CDR3 comprises 13 residues. V lost 6 bases to trimming and J lost 4 bases; unmatched junction nucleotides: 3. As DNA, the CDR3 is TGTGCCAGCAGGAGACAGGGGGGCTATGGCTACACCTTC. Its translation: CASRRQGGYGYTF.

V is TRBV29-1 and J is TRBJ1-5, with D possibly matching TRBD1 (5 bases). This CDR3 is built from 17 residues. Germline V CDR1 and CDR2: SQVTM, ANQGSEA. Trimming took 2 bases from V and 0 from J, leaving 17 bases between them. CDR3 in amino acids: CSVERARATYSNQPQHF. In DNA form, the CDR3 reads TGCAGCGTTGAAAGGGCCAGGGCCACCTATAGCAATCAGCCCCAGCATTTT.

The chain couples TRBV7-2 to TRBJ2-5, with 8 bases identical to TRBD1. After removal of 5 bases from V and 2 bases from J, the junction contained 4 bases not matched to a gene. CDR3 length: 14 residues. Germline V gives CDR1 SGHTA, CDR2 FQGNSA. The CDR3 bases are TGTGCCAGCAGCACTGGGACAGGACAAGAGACCCAGTACTTC. Its protein product is CASSTGTGQETQYF. The whole variable domain, remainder taken from reference TRBV7-2 and TRBJ2-5, is GAGVSQSPSNKVTEKGKDVELRCDPISGHTALYWYRQSLGQGLEFLIYFQGNSAPDKSGLPSDRFSAERTGGSVSTLTIQRTQQEDSAVYLCASSTGTGQETQYFGPGTRLLVL.

The table lists this clone with a count of one. V usage is TRBV24-1 and J usage is TRBJ1-2; 7 positions agree with TRBD1. Germline loops: CDR1 KGHDR, CDR2 SFDVKD. The CDR3 covers 16 residues. J gave up 4 bases and V 2 bases, and 9 bases lay outside the gene matches. The CDR3 nucleotides are TGTGCCACCAGTGATTCCCGACAGGGAAGTACCTATGGCTACACCTTC. It encodes CATSDSRQGSTYGYTF.

This chain joins TRBV9 and TRBJ1-4; 8 bases agree with TRBD1. V lost 4 bases, J lost 10 bases, and 15 bases stayed unmatched. Germline V lookup: CDR1 SGDLS, CDR2 YYNGEE. This CDR3 comprises 16 residues. The CDR3 bases are TGTGCCAGCAGCACCGGGCCCGACAGGGGAGGAGGAAAACTGTTTTTT. The encoded protein is CASSTGPDRGGGKLFF.

This rearrangement joins TRBV6-1 to TRBJ1-3; D possibly corresponds to TRBD1 (5 bases). Trimming shortened V by 4 bases and J by 1 base, and 17 bases separated the two germline ends. Per the germline V gene, CDR1 is MNHNS and CDR2 is SASEGT. This CDR3 contains 17 residues. CDR3 sequence: CASSARTGSTSGNTIYF. As DNA, the CDR3 is TGTGCCAGCAGTGCCCGAACAGGCTCCACTTCTGGAAACACCATATATTTT.